The rows below give T cell receptor beta chains drawn from one sample of a study of T cell responses to AZD1222 COVID-19 vaccine. The protocol was immunoSEQ multiplex PCR, while the TCRdb copy is restricted to in-frame clones and leaves out a portion. Here the sample spans 100,000 to 150,000 clones, 88% being singletons. Sequencing used peripheral blood, obtained on day 0 of AZD1222 vaccination. Receptors were obtained from an adult in good health. CDR3s include the opening cysteine and the closing phenylalanine or tryptophan. The D gene is left open where the match is weak. Some rows mark clone size as missing; the rest say once, few, many or name a class of expanded clone.

size,J,V,D,CDR3,DNA
.,TRBJ1-5,TRBV5-4,.,CASSLGGGNQPQHF,TGTGCCAGCAGCTTGGGGGGGGGCAATCAGCCCCAGCATTTT
.,TRBJ2-1,TRBV5-1,.,CASSLVGGLSYNEQFF,TGCGCCAGCAGCTTGGTGGGCGGCCTCTCCTACAATGAGCAGTTCTTC
.,TRBJ1-4,TRBV4-2,.,CASAAGENEKLFF,TGTGCCAGCGCGGCAGGGGAGAATGAAAAACTGTTTTTT
.,TRBJ1-4,TRBV7-9,.,CASSYTLTEGGEEKLFF,TGTGCCAGCAGTTATACCCTTACGGAGGGAGGGGAGGAAAAACTGTTTTTT
.,TRBJ1-2,TRBV6-1,.,CASSEAVGYGYTF,TGTGCCAGCAGTGAAGCAGTAGGGTATGGCTACACCTTC
few,TRBJ1-1,TRBV12-5,.,CASGVYTEAFF,TGTGCTAGTGGTGTTTACACTGAAGCTTTCTTT
once,TRBJ1-5,TRBV28,TRBD1,CASRSGTGLNQPQHF,TGTGCCAGCAGATCCGGGACAGGCCTCAATCAGCCCCAGCATTTT
.,TRBJ2-1,TRBV5-1,TRBD2,CASSSTSGVSYNEQFF,TGCGCCAGCAGCTCCACTAGCGGAGTCTCCTACAATGAGCAGTTCTTC
.,TRBJ1-1,TRBV28,.,CASSFRVRAFF,TGTGCCAGCAGTTTCAGGGTACGAGCTTTCTTT
.,TRBJ2-1,TRBV7-2,TRBD1,CASSWDREYNEQFF,TGTGCCAGCAGCTGGGACAGAGAGTACAATGAGCAGTTCTTC
few,TRBJ1-1,TRBV21-1,.,CASSSNRGTQNTEAFF,TGTGCCAGCAGCTCCAACCGAGGGACGCAGAACACTGAAGCTTTCTTT
.,TRBJ2-1,TRBV5-1,.,CASSLRDTYNEQFF,TGCGCCAGCAGCCTCCGGGACACTTACAATGAGCAGTTCTTC
.,TRBJ1-2,TRBV7-9,.,CASSQGSSLRGYTF,TGTGCCAGCAGCCAGGGTTCGTCTCTTAGGGGCTACACCTTC
.,TRBJ2-7,TRBV4-1,TRBD2,CASSHFGTSGSRPYEQYF,TGCGCCAGCAGCCACTTCGGGACTAGCGGGAGTAGACCCTACGAGCAGTACTTC
.,TRBJ1-1,TRBV18,.,CASAPIANTEAFF,TGTGCCTCCGCCCCCATCGCGAACACTGAAGCTTTCTTT
.,TRBJ1-4,TRBV6-1,.,CASSERPGGLSYSTNEKLFF,TGTGCCAGCAGTGAAAGACCGGGGGGGCTCAGCTATTCAACTAATGAAAAACTGTTTTTT
.,TRBJ1-1,TRBV30,.,CAWSYGGGTEAFF,TGTGCCTGGAGTTACGGGGGGGGTACTGAAGCTTTCTTT
.,TRBJ2-7,TRBV4-3,.,CASSQRTGYEQYF,TGCGCCAGCAGCCAACGAACCGGTTACGAGCAGTACTTC
.,TRBJ1-6,TRBV9,TRBD1,CASSARTGGNNSPLHF,TGTGCCAGCAGCGCTCGGACAGGGGGTAATAATTCACCCCTCCACTTT
.,TRBJ1-1,TRBV3-1/TRBV3-2,.,CASSQDLPAEAFF,TGTGCCAGCAGCCAAGACCTTCCCGCTGAAGCTTTCTTT
.,TRBJ1-1,TRBV19,.,CASSPWTGLNTEAFF,TGTGCCAGTAGTCCCTGGACGGGATTGAACACTGAAGCTTTCTTT
once,TRBJ2-2,TRBV6-5,TRBD1,CASSRDRANTGELFF,TGTGCCAGCAGCCGGGACAGGGCGAACACCGGGGAGCTGTTTTTT
.,TRBJ1-5,TRBV18,.,CASSPRRYSNQPQHF,TGTGCCAGCTCACCTCGAAGATATAGCAATCAGCCCCAGCATTTT
.,TRBJ1-1,TRBV2,TRBD1,CASSEDRGYTEAFF,TGTGCCAGCAGTGAGGACAGGGGATACACTGAAGCTTTCTTT
.,TRBJ2-7,TRBV12-3/TRBV12-4,.,CASSSGGTEQYF,TGTGCCAGCAGTTCAGGGGGGACGGAGCAGTACTTC
.,TRBJ1-1,TRBV5-1,.,CASSLVGAGYTEAFF,TGCGCCAGCAGCTTGGTAGGGGCAGGGTACACTGAAGCTTTCTTT
.,TRBJ1-5,TRBV28,.,CASTKQMAQPQHF,TGTGCCAGCACCAAACAGATGGCCCAGCCCCAGCATTTT
.,TRBJ1-1,TRBV2,TRBD1,CASSVQGARTEAFF,TGTGCCAGCAGTGTTCAGGGGGCAAGGACTGAAGCTTTCTTT
.,TRBJ1-2,TRBV2,.,CASSDSSYGYTF,TGTGCCAGCAGTGACAGCAGCTATGGCTACACCTTC
.,TRBJ2-7,TRBV7-9,.,CASSLPGQNFREQYF,TGTGCCAGCAGCTTACCCGGACAGAATTTTCGTGAGCAGTACTTC
.,TRBJ1-2,TRBV7-9,TRBD1,CASSQLTGENGYTF,TGTGCCAGCAGCCAATTGACAGGGGAGAATGGCTACACCTTC
few,TRBJ1-3,TRBV7-9,.,CASSSTEGQYSGNTIYF,TGTGCCAGCAGCTCAACGGAAGGACAGTACTCTGGAAACACCATATATTTT
.,TRBJ2-1,TRBV24-1,TRBD2,CATSDPQGLAGGITQFF,TGTGCCACCAGTGATCCGCAGGGGCTAGCGGGAGGGATAACTCAGTTCTTC
.,TRBJ1-5,TRBV5-8,.,CASSFQGGYLQPQHF,TGTGCCAGCAGCTTCCAGGGCGGTTATCTTCAGCCCCAGCATTTT
.,TRBJ2-1,TRBV5-1,.,CASSGEWGAGYEQFF,TGCGCCAGTTCGGGTGAATGGGGCGCTGGGTATGAGCAGTTCTTC
.,TRBJ1-6,TRBV19,.,CASSPRIGATYNSPLHF,TGTGCCAGTAGTCCTCGAATTGGGGCCACCTATAATTCACCCCTCCACTTT
few,TRBJ1-5,TRBV11-2,.,CASSRPTLWEPQHF,TGTGCCAGCAGCCGCCCGACCCTGTGGGAGCCCCAGCATTTT
.,TRBJ1-5,TRBV6-5,.,CASSPEPHSNQPQHF,TGTGCCAGCAGTCCCGAACCGCATAGCAATCAGCCCCAGCATTTT
.,TRBJ1-6,TRBV11-2,.,CASSLGQYNSPLHF,TGTGCCAGCAGCTTAGGGCAGTATAATTCACCCCTCCACTTT
.,TRBJ2-7,TRBV7-2,.,CASSRALGTDEQYF,TGTGCCAGCAGCCGCGCCTTGGGAACTGACGAGCAGTACTTC
.,TRBJ2-6,TRBV6-5,.,CASSSDLSGANVLTF,TGTGCCAGCAGTTCGGACCTCTCTGGGGCCAACGTCCTGACTTTC
.,TRBJ2-3,TRBV24-1,TRBD2,CATSGPTSGSLPDTQYF,TGTGCCACCAGTGGACCTACTAGCGGGTCTCTCCCAGATACGCAGTATTTT
.,TRBJ2-3,TRBV7-9,TRBD1,CASSPPGTASTDTQYF,TGTGCCAGCAGCCCTCCCGGGACAGCTAGCACAGATACGCAGTATTTT
once,TRBJ1-2,TRBV5-1,.,CASSLAGVGARGYTF,TGCGCCAGCAGCTTGGCCGGGGTAGGGGCAAGAGGCTACACCTTC
.,TRBJ1-1,TRBV25-1,.,CASSEDSLNTEAFF,TGTGCCAGCAGTGAGGACAGCCTAAACACTGAAGCTTTCTTT
.,TRBJ1-3,TRBV11-3,.,CASSLAPCSGNTIYF,TGTGCCAGCAGCTTAGCTCCCTGTTCTGGAAACACCATATATTTT
.,TRBJ2-5,TRBV11-2,TRBD1,CASSSTTGGRETQYF,TGTGCCAGCAGCTCGACAACAGGGGGCAGGGAGACCCAGTACTTC
.,TRBJ1-5,TRBV6-5,TRBD1,CASRSGQGANQPQHF,TGTGCCAGCAGGTCCGGACAGGGAGCCAATCAGCCCCAGCATTTT
.,TRBJ2-2,TRBV11-2,.,CASSFRGRVGNTGELFF,TGTGCCAGCAGCTTCAGGGGGAGGGTTGGGAACACCGGGGAGCTGTTTTTT
once,TRBJ2-5,TRBV5-6,.,CASSGSGRGGLETQYF,TGTGCCAGCAGCGGATCGGGCAGGGGCGGGTTGGAGACCCAGTACTTC
.,TRBJ2-2,TRBV27,TRBD2,CASSSREGGAGELFF,TGTGCCAGCAGTTCCCGGGAGGGAGGAGCCGGGGAGCTGTTTTTT
.,TRBJ2-2,TRBV6-4,TRBD1,CASKQGRNTGELFF,TGTGCCAGCAAACAGGGGCGAAACACCGGGGAGCTGTTTTTT
.,TRBJ2-5,TRBV12-5,.,CASGSSGGETQYF,TGTGCTAGTGGTTCCTCCGGGGGAGAGACCCAGTACTTC
.,TRBJ1-4,TRBV6-4,TRBD1,CASSLRTGVGEKLFF,TGTGCCAGCAGTCTACGGACAGGGGTGGGTGAAAAACTGTTTTTT
.,TRBJ1-1,TRBV14,.,CASSQSWAATSAFF,TGTGCCAGCAGCCAATCATGGGCCGCTACCAGTGCTTTCTTT